The entry below gives a single TCR beta chain sequence along with its context. Its target is unknown. Germline loops: CDR1 SGHTS, CDR2 YDEGEE. This CDR3 is 15 amino acids long. V gave up 4 bases and J gave up 5 bases; unmatched junction bases: 8. The entry originates in a study of T cell responses to AZD1222 COVID-19 vaccine. Study context: Pooled together were second doses at about 4 or about 12 weeks.

General study results and limits: It should be noted that donors were predominantly white British and more often female, and clonal diversity was possibly underestimated.

Sequencing used immunoSEQ multiplex PCR; TCRdb keeps in-frame clones, though not all of them. The profile shows about 85,000 clones, 88% of them singletons. Sequenced here: peripheral blood, sampled on day 0 of AZD1222 vaccination. V and J are TRBV5-8 and TRBJ1-5, with TRBD1 matching over 8 bases. The sequence came from an adult in good health. The CDR3 DNA reads TGTGCCAGCAGCACCCGGGACAGGATTTATCAGCCCCAGCATTTT. This encodes CASSTRDRIYQPQHF.